This T cell receptor beta chain is drawn from a study of vaccination and CD4 T cells after COVID-19. Study overall: For post-vaccine samples, collection took place a median around 70 days after dose two, ranging from 14 to 241. Each control culture was treated with a CEFX pool, an HIV-1 Nef pool, or no peptide.

Study results and caveats: There was no significant change from around 20 to 38 median reactive clonotypes.

This CDR3 is built from 15 residues. Trimming took 6 bases from V and 0 from J, leaving 13 bases between them. Germline V lookup: CDR1 ENHRY, CDR2 SYGVKD. The study sequenced cultured CD4+ T cell DNA using the Oncomine TCR Beta short-read assay. TCRdb called the PCR reads again in MiXCR, with one record for every CDR3 protein. This table holds more than 7,500 distinct CDR3 sequences, roughly 44% found once. A remark on this clonotype: Its antigen remains unknown.

Specified treatment: roughly ten-day PBMC culture with coronavirus spike peptide pools or control peptides (ViraFEST assay). The unexposed donor provided CD4+ T cells, which were taken before the COVID-19 pandemic (2011-2018). Following expansion of antigen-specific T cells with peptide pools, ViraFEST then sequenced TCRs. The sequencing input was CD4+ T cells from blood, cultured in vitro. The origin of this receptor is a human donor in good health. This chain joins TRBV10-3 and TRBJ2-3; no clear D gene. The DNA for the CDR3 is TGTGCCATCAGCGACTTTATAGTAAGCACAGATACGCAGTATTTT. Translated: CAISDFIVSTDTQYF.